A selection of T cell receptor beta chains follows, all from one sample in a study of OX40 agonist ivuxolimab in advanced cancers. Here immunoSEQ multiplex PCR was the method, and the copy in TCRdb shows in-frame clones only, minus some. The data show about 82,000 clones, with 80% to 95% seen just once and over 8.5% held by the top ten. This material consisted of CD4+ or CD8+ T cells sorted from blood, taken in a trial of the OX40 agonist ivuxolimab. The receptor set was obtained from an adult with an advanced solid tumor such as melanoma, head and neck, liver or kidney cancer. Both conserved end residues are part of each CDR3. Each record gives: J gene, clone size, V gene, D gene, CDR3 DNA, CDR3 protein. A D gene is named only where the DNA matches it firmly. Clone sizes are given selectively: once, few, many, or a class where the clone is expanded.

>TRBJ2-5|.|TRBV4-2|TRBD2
TGTGCCAGCAGTCGCGGGGGTGGGGAGCAGTACTTC
CASSRGGGEQYF
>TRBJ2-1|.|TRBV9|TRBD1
TGTGCCAGCAGCGTCGAAGGGACAGGGGGGATTTTCTACAATGAGCAGTTCTTC
CASSVEGTGGIFYNEQFF
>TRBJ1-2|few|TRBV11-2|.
TGTGCCAGCAGCCTTAGTCGATATGGCTACACCTTC
CASSLSRYGYTF
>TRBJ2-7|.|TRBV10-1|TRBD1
TGCGCCAGCAGTGAGTCGGGACAGGGATCCTACGAGCAGTACTTC
CASSESGQGSYEQYF
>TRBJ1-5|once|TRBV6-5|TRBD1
TGTGCCAGCACGACGGGACAGGGAAGCAATCAGCCCCAGCATTTT
CASTTGQGSNQPQHF
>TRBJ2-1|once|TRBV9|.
TGTGCCAGCAGCGTAGTCCCCGAGGGGTACCGTCTCAATGAGCAGTTCTTC
CASSVVPEGYRLNEQFF
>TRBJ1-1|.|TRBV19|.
TGTGCCAGTAGGCTGCAGGGACCCACTGAAGCTTTCTTT
CASRLQGPTEAFF
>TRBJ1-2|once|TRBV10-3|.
TGTGCCATCACCGACCACGGAGTACAGGGCAACTATGGCTACACCTTC
CAITDHGVQGNYGYTF
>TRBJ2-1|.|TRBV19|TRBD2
TGTGCCAGTCGGCTAGCGGGGAATTCATACAATGAGCAGTTCTTC
CASRLAGNSYNEQFF
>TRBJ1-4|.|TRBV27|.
TGTGCCAGCAGTTTATTGTGGGGGGCTAATGAAAAACTGTTTTTT
CASSLLWGANEKLFF
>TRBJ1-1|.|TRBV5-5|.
TGTGCCAGCAGCTTGATCCTGGCCACCACTGAAGCTTTCTTT
CASSLILATTEAFF
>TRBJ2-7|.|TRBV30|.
TGTGCCTGTTACCTCAGGGGTCGGGTCCACGAGCAGTACTTC
CACYLRGRVHEQYF
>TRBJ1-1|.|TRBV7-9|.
TGTGCCAGCAGCCGCCCCCCTCGCCTTCTCGACACTGAAGCTTTCTTT
CASSRPPRLLDTEAFF
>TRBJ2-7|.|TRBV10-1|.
TGCGCCAGCCGGGATCCCGGCTCCTACGAGCAGTACTTC
CASRDPGSYEQYF
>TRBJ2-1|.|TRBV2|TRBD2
TGTGCCAGCAGTGAGCGGGGGGGTGACAATGAGCAGTTCTTC
CASSERGGDNEQFF
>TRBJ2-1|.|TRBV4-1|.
TGCGCCAGCAGCCAAGAAGCCGTTTCCTACAATGAGCAGTTCTTC
CASSQEAVSYNEQFF
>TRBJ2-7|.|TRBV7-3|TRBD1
TGTGCCAGCAGCTCGGGACAGGGGGGGTACGAGCAGTACTTC
CASSSGQGGYEQYF
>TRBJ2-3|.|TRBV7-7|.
TGTGCTAGCAGCCAGGAGTCGGGCGGGGATACGCAGTATTTT
CASSQESGGDTQYF
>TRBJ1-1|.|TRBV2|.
TGTGCCAGCAGTGAATCAATGAACACTGAAGCTTTCTTT
CASSESMNTEAFF
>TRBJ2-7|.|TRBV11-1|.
TGTGCCAGCAGCTTCGGAGGGGGTTCCTACGAGCAGTACTTC
CASSFGGGSYEQYF
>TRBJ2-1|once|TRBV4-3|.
TGCGCCAGCAGCCAGGGGACCGGTTGGTTCTTC
CASSQGTGWFF
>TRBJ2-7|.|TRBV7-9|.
TGTGCCAGCAGCTTAAGGCAGGAACCCTCCTACGAGCAGTACTTC
CASSLRQEPSYEQYF
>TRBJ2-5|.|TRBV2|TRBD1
TGTGCCAGCAGGGACACAGGGGAGCAAGAGACCCAGTACTTC
CASRDTGEQETQYF
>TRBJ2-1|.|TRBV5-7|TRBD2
TGTGCCAGCAGCTTCGGGACTAGCGGACTCAATGAGCAGTTCTTC
CASSFGTSGLNEQFF
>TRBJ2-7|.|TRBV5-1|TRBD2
TGCGCCAGCAGCTTACCAGCGGGGGAGCTCTCCTACGAGCAGTACTTC
CASSLPAGELSYEQYF
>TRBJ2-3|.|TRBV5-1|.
TGCGCCAGCAGCTGGAGCACAGATACGCAGTATTTT
CASSWSTDTQYF
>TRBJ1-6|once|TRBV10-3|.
TGTGCCTCTCAAGACACCTCCTCCCGCGATTCACCCCTCCACTTT
CASQDTSSRDSPLHF
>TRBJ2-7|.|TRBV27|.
TGTGCCAGCAGTTTATCAGGCCACAACGAGCAGTACTTC
CASSLSGHNEQYF
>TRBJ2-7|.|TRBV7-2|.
TGTGCCAGCAGCCAGAGGGACGTTACCTACGAGCAGTACTTC
CASSQRDVTYEQYF
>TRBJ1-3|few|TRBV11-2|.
TGTGCCAGCAGTTCGGAGCACACCATATATTTT
CASSSEHTIYF
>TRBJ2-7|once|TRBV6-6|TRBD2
TGTGCCAGCAGTTACTCCCCTCTGACTAGCTTCCACGAGCAGTACTTC
CASSYSPLTSFHEQYF
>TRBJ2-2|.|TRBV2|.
TGTGCCAGCGGACCCGGGAACACCGGGGAGCTGTTTTTT
CASGPGNTGELFF
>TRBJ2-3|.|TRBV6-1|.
TGTGCCAGCAGTGAAGCGCGGGGCCCCACAGATACGCAGTATTTT
CASSEARGPTDTQYF
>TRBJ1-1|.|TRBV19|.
TGTGCCAGTAGCCCAGGGGTAACTGAAGCTTTCTTT
CASSPGVTEAFF
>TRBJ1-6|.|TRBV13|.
TGTGCCAGCAGCACGGCGGGGGGATATAATTCACCCCTCCACTTT
CASSTAGGYNSPLHF
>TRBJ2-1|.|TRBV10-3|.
TGTGCCATCAGTGAGTCTGTAGGGGTGTCCTACAATGAGCAGTTCTTC
CAISESVGVSYNEQFF
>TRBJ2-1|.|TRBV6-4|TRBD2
TGTGCCAGCAGTGACTCACTAGCGGGCTACAATGAGCAGTTCTTC
CASSDSLAGYNEQFF